The clone carrying this T cell receptor beta chain occurred once. Its antigen is undetermined. Likely a read error: the CDR3 ends without its conserved phenylalanine or tryptophan. This entry is derived from a study of a mutant IDH1 vaccine in newly diagnosed glioma. About the study: The patients were given eight vaccinations, one each in weeks 1, 3, 5, 7, 11, 15, 19 and 23. Patients arrived already treated with radiotherapy, temozolomide, or both, most having had both. Treated patients, averaging roughly 40 years, were about 62% male and around 40% female. Vaccination was launched 4-6 weeks after radiotherapy alone, or with temozolomide cycles.

Time point of the sample: week 11, during vaccination. What each vaccine dose contained was 300 ug of mutant IDH1 20-mer peptide, accompanied by topical imiquimod. Measured with immunoSEQ multiplex PCR; TCRdb has only the in-frame clones, and not every one. The data show over 20,000 clones, approximately 79% seen once. The input for sequencing was PBMCs, taken from a glioma patient whose treatment included an IDH1 peptide vaccine. The origin of this receptor is a man aged 35-49 years with glioma.

This CDR3 is CASSYARAMNTEAFL. CDR3 nucleotide sequence: TGTGCCAGCAGCTACGCACGGGCCATGAACACTGAAGCTTTCCTT. This chain joins TRBV7-9 and TRBJ1-1; no definite D call. Trimming shortened V by 4 bases and J by 0 bases, and 12 bases separated the two germline ends. This CDR3 is 15 amino acids long. Germline assignment: CDR1 SEHNR and CDR2 FQNEAQ (reference sequence).